Sequencing of this T cell receptor beta chain was carried out in a study of shared T cell receptors in the human thymus. Concerning this clone: Other nucleotide sequences in the sample specify the same CDR3.

Germline lookup yields CDR1 MGHDK and CDR2 SYGVNS. This CDR3 is 17 amino acids long. V trimming: 2 bases; J trimming: 0 bases; junction bases outside the gene matches: 4. This table comes from immunoSEQ multiplex PCR, and its TCRdb copy is limited to in-frame clones, with some not included. Counted here are 540,000 or so clones, around 82% occurring once; the ten biggest clones make up roughly 0.013%. The sample also formed part of further work on human thymus T cells. This second study says: Thymus tissue for the work was resected from patients undergoing corrective heart surgery.

The rearrangement links TRBV25-1 to TRBJ2-6, with 7 positions matching TRBD2. Sequencing input: thymocytes. The TCR sequence derives from a boy under two years old with a congenital heart defect. The CDR3 loop reads CASSEGGRGSGANVLTF. CDR3 in DNA: TGTGCCAGCAGTGAAGGGGGGAGGGGCTCTGGGGCCAACGTCCTGACTTTC.